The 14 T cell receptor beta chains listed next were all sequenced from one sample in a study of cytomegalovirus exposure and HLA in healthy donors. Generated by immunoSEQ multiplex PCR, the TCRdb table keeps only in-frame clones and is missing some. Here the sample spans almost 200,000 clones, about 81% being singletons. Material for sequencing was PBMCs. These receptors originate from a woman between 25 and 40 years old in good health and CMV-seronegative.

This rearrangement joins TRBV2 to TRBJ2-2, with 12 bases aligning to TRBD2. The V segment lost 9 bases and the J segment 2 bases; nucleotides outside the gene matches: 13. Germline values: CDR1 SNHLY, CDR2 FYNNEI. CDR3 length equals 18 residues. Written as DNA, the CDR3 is TGTGCCAGTGGCGGGCTAGCGGGGGGGCAATCAAACACCGGGGAGCTGTTTTTT. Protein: CASGGLAGGQSNTGELFF.

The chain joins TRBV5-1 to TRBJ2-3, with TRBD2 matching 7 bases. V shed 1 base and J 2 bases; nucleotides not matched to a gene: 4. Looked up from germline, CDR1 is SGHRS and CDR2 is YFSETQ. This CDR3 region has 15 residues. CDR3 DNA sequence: TGCGCCAGCAGCTTGCCCGCGGGAGACACAGATACGCAGTATTTT. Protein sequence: CASSLPAGDTDTQYF.

CDR3 nucleotide sequence: TGTGCCAGCTCACCCCGATCGACAGGGAACACTGAAGCTTTCTTT. Translated: CASSPRSTGNTEAFF. The chain employs TRBV18 and TRBJ1-1; tentative D call: TRBD1 (6 bases). This CDR3 contains 15 residues. The V gene lost 3 bases and the J gene lost 1 base, with 12 bases spanning the gap. Per the germline V gene, CDR1 is KGHSH and CDR2 is LQKENI.

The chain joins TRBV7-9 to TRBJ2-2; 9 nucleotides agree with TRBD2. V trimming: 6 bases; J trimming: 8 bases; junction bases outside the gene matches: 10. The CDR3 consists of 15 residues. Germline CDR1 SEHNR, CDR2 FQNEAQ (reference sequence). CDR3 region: CASRTSGRFTGELFF. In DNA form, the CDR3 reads TGTGCCAGCAGGACGAGCGGGAGGTTTACGGGGGAGCTGTTTTTT.

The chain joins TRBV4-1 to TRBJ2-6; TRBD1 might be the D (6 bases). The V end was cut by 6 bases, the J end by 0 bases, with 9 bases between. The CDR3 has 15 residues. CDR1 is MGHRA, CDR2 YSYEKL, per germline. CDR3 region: CASRGHRSGANVLTF. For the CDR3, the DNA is TGCGCCAGCAGGGGACACCGCTCTGGGGCCAACGTCCTGACTTTC.

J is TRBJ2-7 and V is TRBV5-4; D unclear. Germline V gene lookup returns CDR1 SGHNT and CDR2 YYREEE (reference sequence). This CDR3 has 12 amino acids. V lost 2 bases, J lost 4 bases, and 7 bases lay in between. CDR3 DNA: TGTGCCAGCAGCTTTTCCTCTTACGAGCAGTACTTC. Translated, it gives CASSFSSYEQYF.

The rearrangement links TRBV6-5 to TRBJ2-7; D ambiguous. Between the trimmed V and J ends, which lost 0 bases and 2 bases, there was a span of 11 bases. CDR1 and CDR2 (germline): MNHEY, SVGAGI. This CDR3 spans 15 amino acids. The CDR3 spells CASSYSIPQTYEQYF. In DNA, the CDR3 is TGTGCCAGCAGTTACTCAATACCACAAACCTACGAGCAGTACTTC.

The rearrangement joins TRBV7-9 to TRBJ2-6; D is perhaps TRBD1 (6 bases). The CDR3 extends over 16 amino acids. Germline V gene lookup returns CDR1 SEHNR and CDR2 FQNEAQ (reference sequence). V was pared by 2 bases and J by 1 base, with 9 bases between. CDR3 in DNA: TGTGCCAGCAGCTTATCCGACAGGTCTGGGGCCAACGTCCTGACTTTC. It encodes CASSLSDRSGANVLTF.

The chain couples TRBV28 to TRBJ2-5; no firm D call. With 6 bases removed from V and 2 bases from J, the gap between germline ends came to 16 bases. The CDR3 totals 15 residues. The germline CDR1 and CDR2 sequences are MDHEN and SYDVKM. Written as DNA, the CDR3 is TGTGCCAGCAGCTCTCCTGGTCGGGTTCAAGAGACCCAGTACTTC. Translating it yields CASSSPGRVQETQYF. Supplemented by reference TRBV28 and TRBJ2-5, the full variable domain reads DVKVTQSSRYLVKRTGEKVFLECVQDMDHENMFWYRQDPGLGLRLIYFSYDVKMKEKGDIPEGYSVSREKKERFSLILESASTNQTSMYLCASSSPGRVQETQYFGPGTRLLVL.

The CDR3 DNA sequence: TGCAGCGTTGAAGGAACTCTATATAAAGAGACCCAGTACTTC. Amino acids: CSVEGTLYKETQYF. This sequence joins TRBV29-1 and TRBJ2-5; D not resolved. The length of the CDR3 is 14 residues. V was clipped by 1 base and J by 3 bases, with 12 bases between them. Germline assignment: CDR1 SQVTM and CDR2 ANQGSEA. Filled out from reference TRBV29-1 and TRBJ2-5, the complete variable domain reads SAVISQKPSRDICQRGTSLTIQCQVDSQVTMMFWYRQQPGQSLTLIATANQGSEATYESGFVIDKFPISRPNLTFSTLTVSNMSPEDSSIYLCSVEGTLYKETQYFGPGTRLLVL.

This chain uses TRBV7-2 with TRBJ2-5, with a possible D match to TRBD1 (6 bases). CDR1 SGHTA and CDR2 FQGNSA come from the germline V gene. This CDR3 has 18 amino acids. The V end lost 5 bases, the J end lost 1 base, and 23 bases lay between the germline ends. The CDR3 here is CASSRRSPQWDIQETQYF. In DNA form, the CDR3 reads TGTGCCAGCAGCCGACGGTCCCCACAATGGGACATCCAAGAGACCCAGTACTTC.

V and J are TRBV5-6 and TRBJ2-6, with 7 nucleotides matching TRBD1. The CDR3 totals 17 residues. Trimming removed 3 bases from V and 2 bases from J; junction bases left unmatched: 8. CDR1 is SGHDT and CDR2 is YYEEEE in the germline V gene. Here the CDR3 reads CASSYPTGAAGANVLTF. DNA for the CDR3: TGTGCCAGCAGCTATCCCACAGGGGCAGCTGGGGCCAACGTCCTGACTTTC.

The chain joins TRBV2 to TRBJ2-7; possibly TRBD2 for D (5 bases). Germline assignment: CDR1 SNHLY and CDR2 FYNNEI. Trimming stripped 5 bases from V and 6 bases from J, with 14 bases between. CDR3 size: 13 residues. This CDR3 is CASSSGLPSEQYF. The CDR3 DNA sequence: TGTGCCAGCAGTTCAGGACTCCCCTCCGAGCAGTACTTC.

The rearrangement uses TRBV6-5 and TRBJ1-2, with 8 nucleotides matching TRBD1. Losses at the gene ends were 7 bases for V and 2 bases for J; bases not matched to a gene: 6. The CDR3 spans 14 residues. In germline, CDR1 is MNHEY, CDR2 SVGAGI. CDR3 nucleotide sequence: TGTGCCAGCACCCGGGACAGGAAAAACTATGGCTACACCTTC. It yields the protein CASTRDRKNYGYTF.